Each of the 16 T cell receptor beta chains below was sequenced from the same sample in a study of T cell changes during pregnancy in multiple sclerosis. The table came from immunoSEQ multiplex PCR; TCRdb's copy has only in-frame clones and leaves some out. The table includes about 62,000 clones, about 90% detected once. The input for sequencing was peripheral blood, taken in the second trimester of pregnancy. These TCRs come from a female donor in good health, enrolled as a control in a pregnancy study.

The chain recombines TRBV6-1 with TRBJ1-1; the match to TRBD1 covers 10 bases. The J segment lost 7 bases and the V segment lost 9 bases, leaving 14 bases of the junction unmatched. Germline-derived CDR1 and CDR2 are MNHNS and SASEGT. This CDR3 region has 15 residues. The chain's CDR3 is CASPRDRGLGGEAFF. CDR3 DNA: TGTGCCAGTCCCCGGGACAGGGGCCTAGGGGGTGAAGCTTTCTTT.

The chain uses TRBV25-1 and TRBJ2-5; weak D call: TRBD2 (7 bases). Germline CDR1 MGHDK, CDR2 SYGVNS. CDR3 size: 16 residues. V shed 0 bases and J shed 1 base, with 12 bases lying between them. The CDR3 spells CASSEYGGHTQETQYF. For the CDR3, the DNA is TGTGCCAGCAGTGAATACGGGGGGCACACCCAAGAGACCCAGTACTTC.

V gene TRBV28 combines with J gene TRBJ1-5; tentatively, D is TRBD1 (6 bases). V was trimmed by 1 base and J by 6 bases, leaving 10 bases between them. CDR1 is MDHEN and CDR2 is SYDVKM in the germline V gene. The CDR3 is 14 amino acids. CDR3 coding DNA: TGTGCCAGCAGTTTATCCAGGGGCCGTCAGCCCCAGCATTTT. As protein: CASSLSRGRQPQHF.

This clone was seen only once. The chain links TRBV7-8 to TRBJ2-7; 7 bases match TRBD1. The J segment lost 0 bases and the V segment lost 5 bases, leaving 16 bases of the junction unmatched. This CDR3 is 18 amino acids long. CDR1 SGHVS and CDR2 FQNEAQ come from the germline V gene. The CDR3, as DNA: TGTGCCAGCAGCCTACCTACCCTCACAGGGGCTGGCTCCTACGAGCAGTACTTC. Translation gives CASSLPTLTGAGSYEQYF.

The V gene is TRBV5-6, the J gene TRBJ2-1; tentatively, D is TRBD2 (7 bases). The CDR3 has 16 amino acids. V was pared by 6 bases and J by 8 bases, with 24 bases between. Germline values: CDR1 SGHDT, CDR2 YYEEEE. The CDR3 spells CASTTGALASGDEQFF. The CDR3 DNA is TGTGCCAGCACCACGGGGGCACTAGCGTCTGGGGATGAGCAGTTCTTC.

V and J are TRBV19 and TRBJ2-1; 13 bases map to TRBD2. This CDR3 has 18 amino acids. V shed 4 bases and J 4 bases; nucleotides not matched to a gene: 10. From germline, CDR1 is LNHDA and CDR2 SQIVND (reference sequence). The DNA of the CDR3 is TGTGCCAGTAGTACACCAACTAGCGGGAGGGCCGGGTACAATGAGCAGTTCTTC. Encoded protein: CASSTPTSGRAGYNEQFF.

The chain links TRBV9 to TRBJ2-3; 10 nucleotides align to TRBD2. This CDR3 contains 14 residues. CDR1 and CDR2 (germline): SGDLS, YYNGEE. The J segment lost 3 bases and the V segment lost 5 bases, leaving 3 bases of the junction unmatched. DNA of the CDR3: TGTGCCAGCAGGGCGGGACTAGCGACAGATACGCAGTATTTT. Its protein is CASRAGLATDTQYF.

J is TRBJ1-1 and V is TRBV27, with a possible D match to TRBD1 (6 bases). V lost 4 bases to trimming and J lost 1 base, with 7 bases between them. The CDR3 sequence is 13 residues long. Germline V gene sequence: CDR1 MNHEY, CDR2 SMNVEV (reference sequence). The CDR3 is CASSWTANTEAFF. The DNA of the CDR3 is TGTGCCAGCAGTTGGACAGCGAACACTGAAGCTTTCTTT.

The chain links TRBV19 to TRBJ2-1; TRBD2 might be the D (6 bases). Trimming pared 6 bases from V and 6 bases from J, leaving 15 bases between. Germline loops: CDR1 LNHDA, CDR2 SQIVND (reference sequence). CDR3 length equals 14 residues. CDR3 residues: CASRPTSSVNEQFF. The CDR3 DNA is TGTGCCAGTAGGCCGACTAGTTCTGTCAATGAGCAGTTCTTC.

The chain couples TRBV6-5 to TRBJ2-1, with TRBD2 as a possible D gene (5 bases). This CDR3 spans 12 amino acids. Germline CDR1 and CDR2: MNHEY and SVGAGI. V lost 6 bases and J lost 10, with 13 bases in between. The CDR3 loop is CASRRVDAEQFF. For the CDR3, the DNA is TGTGCCAGCAGGCGGGTGGACGCGGAGCAGTTCTTC.

The chain couples TRBV5-6 to TRBJ2-5; TRBD2 aligns across 8 bases. Germline lookup yields CDR1 SGHDT and CDR2 YYEEEE. With 0 bases clipped from V and 5 bases from J, the junction kept 6 bases outside the gene matches. The CDR3 has 15 residues. The CDR3 DNA reads TGTGCCAGCAGCTTGGCCGGAATAGCGGGGGAGACCCAGTACTTC. This encodes CASSLAGIAGETQYF.

The chain is built from TRBV6-5 and TRBJ2-2; no clear D. This CDR3 is built from 15 residues. The germline gives CDR1 MNHEY, CDR2 SVGAGI. Deletions cut 0 bases from V and 6 bases from J, with 11 bases between. Here the CDR3 DNA reads TGTGCCAGCAGTTACTCAAGATCTGGGCCCGGGGAGCTGTTTTTT. As protein: CASSYSRSGPGELFF.

This chain uses TRBV7-2 with TRBJ1-4; TRBD1 might be the D (6 bases). The V end lost 3 bases, the J end lost 4 bases, and 9 bases lay between the germline ends. The CDR3 spans 14 residues. Germline CDR1 is SGHTA and CDR2 is FQGNSA. The CDR3 spells CASSFGTNNEKLFF. The CDR3 nucleotides are TGTGCCAGCAGCTTTGGGACAAATAATGAAAAACTGTTTTTT. Variable domain in full (rest from reference TRBV7-2 and TRBJ1-4): GAGVSQSPSNKVTEKGKDVELRCDPISGHTALYWYRQSLGQGLEFLIYFQGNSAPDKSGLPSDRFSAERTGGSVSTLTIQRTQQEDSAVYLCASSFGTNNEKLFFGSGTQLSVL.

This clone was found once. The CDR3 DNA is TGTGCCAGCAGCCAAGACAGGAATCAGCCCCAGCATTTT. Translating it yields CASSQDRNQPQHF. The rearrangement uses TRBV7-2 and TRBJ1-5; weak D call: TRBD1 (6 bases). Germline V lookup: CDR1 SGHTA, CDR2 FQGNSA. Trimming took 5 bases from V and 4 from J, leaving 9 bases between them. The CDR3 contains 13 residues.

This chain links TRBV5-1 with TRBJ2-3, with 10 bases that match TRBD2. Germline lookup yields CDR1 SGHRS and CDR2 YFSETQ. The ends lost 5 bases at V and 3 bases at J; junction bases unmatched: 9. The CDR3 runs to 16 residues. CDR3 amino acids: CASSYSGTSVTDTQYF. The CDR3 DNA sequence: TGCGCCAGCAGTTATTCAGGGACTAGCGTGACAGATACGCAGTATTTT.

This sequence joins TRBV7-2 and TRBJ1-5; D not certain. Between the trimmed V and J ends, which lost 5 bases and 9 bases, there was a span of 14 bases. Germline loops: CDR1 SGHTA, CDR2 FQGNSA. CDR3 length equals 13 residues. CDR3 in DNA: TGTGCCAGCAGCCCGCACTCTCGGGGGCCCCAGCATTTT. This sequence encodes CASSPHSRGPQHF.